A single T cell receptor beta chain is shown here with its context. Researchers ran the PCR with 60 Vbeta and 13 Jbeta primers. Libraries were prepared by immunoSEQ multiplex PCR; TCRdb keeps only in-frame clonotypes and omits some of them. This table holds 200,000 to 250,000 clones, more than 75% found once. This sample stems from a study of cytomegalovirus exposure and HLA in healthy donors. J was trimmed by 5 bases and V by 8 bases; bases with no gene match: 6. Germline CDR1 is MNHEY and CDR2 is SVGAGI. The CDR3 runs to 14 residues. This receptor was taken from a human donor in good health. Material for sequencing was PBMCs. The genes are TRBV6-5 and TRBJ2-2; 9 nucleotides agree with TRBD2. For the CDR3, the DNA is TGTGCCAGCGAGGCGGGAGGGTATACCGGGGAGCTGTTTTTT. Its protein is CASEAGGYTGELFF.